This TCR beta chain was sequenced during a study of control samples from healthy donors and cancer patients. Clones were sequenced by immunoSEQ multiplex PCR, and TCRdb holds only the in-frame ones, with some missing. The sample includes 90,000 or so clones, roughly 91% seen only once; the top ten take 8.5% to 10%. V lost 3 bases to trimming and J lost 6 bases; unmatched junction nucleotides: 4. Germline lookup yields CDR1 SNHLY and CDR2 FYNNEI. There are 15 residues in the CDR3. The chain employs TRBV2 and TRBJ2-1, with 11 bases aligning to TRBD2. This receptor was obtained from a woman between 45 and 60 years old with colorectal cancer. Input material: PBMCs. As DNA, the CDR3 is TGTGCCAGCAGTGAGCATAGCGGGGGGGCCAATGAGCAGTTCTTC. The encoded protein is CASSEHSGGANEQFF.